This T cell receptor beta chain was profiled in a study of T cells after yellow fever vaccination. This clonotype was recorded many times. Its antigen remains unknown. TCRdb processed the 5' RACE reads anew with MiXCR; each CDR3 protein has one entry. The sample shows about 340,000 distinct CDR3 sequences, almost 4% of them seen only once. General study points: A weaker secondary response peaked on day 5, the primary on day 15. Post-booster repertoires again held most primary-vaccination clones (approximately 96% CD4, around 90% CD8). High-abundance clonotypes from the bulk population could contaminate FACS-sorted repertoires.

Germline values: CDR1 MDHEN, CDR2 SYDVKM. After removal of 6 bases from V and 4 bases from J, the junction contained 4 bases not matched to a gene. CDR3 length: 14 amino acids. The receptor's source is a man younger than 35 who received the YFV17D yellow fever vaccine. The specimen comprised PBMCs, sampled 5 days after the yellow fever booster vaccination. The chain couples TRBV28 to TRBJ2-1; 9 nucleotides match TRBD2. For the CDR3, the DNA is TGTGCCAGCAGCCAGCGGGGGGAATACAATGAGCAGTTCTTC. Encoded protein: CASSQRGEYNEQFF.